This T cell receptor (beta chain) was captured in a study of breast tumors, draining lymph nodes, adjacent tissues. General study findings and limits: Tumor TCR diversity was below lymph nodes but above nontumor tissue. Data only fit, rather than demonstrated, lymph node origin of most tumor T cells.

TCRdb re-called the multiplex PCR reads through MiXCR, storing one row per CDR3 protein. Of about 22,000 distinct CDR3 sequences detected, 45% to 75% appear once; the ten largest clones hold roughly an eighth. Worth noting for this clonotype: Its antigen remains unknown.

Germline loops: CDR1 SGHTA, CDR2 FQGNSA. The CDR3 has 15 residues. Trimming cost V 2 bases and J 8 bases; bases outside gene matches: 4. This receptor was taken from a female donor with breast cancer. Some clones in this sample may be carry-over from other donors' samples. V gene TRBV7-2 combines with J gene TRBJ1-4; TRBD1 matches 11 bases. The sample comprised breast tumor tissue. The CDR3 region has the DNA TGTGCCAGCAGCTTACGGACAGGGGGCCTAGAAAAACTGTTTTTT. This gives the protein CASSLRTGGLEKLFF.